The rows below give T cell receptor beta chains drawn from one sample of a study of read filtering for tumor transcriptome and immune sequencing. TCRdb re-called the reads through MiXCR, storing one row per CDR3 protein. The sample has some 46,000 distinct CDR3 sequences; around 20% are singletons. Material: a population of CD138-negative cells sorted from bone marrow. These receptors were collected from a donor at least 40 years old with multiple myeloma. Each CDR3 is given with its conserved first and last residue. A D gene is named only where the DNA matches it firmly. Clone size is shown for a subset of rows, as once, few, many or a class of expanded clone.

. TRBJ2-5 few TRBV7-9 CASSFRQGETQYF TGTGCCAGCAGCTTCAGGCAGGGTGAGACCCAGTACTTC
TRBD2 TRBJ2-3 many TRBV4-3 CASSQGASGSTDTQYF TGCGCCAGCAGCCAAGGGGCTAGCGGGAGCACAGATACGCAGTATTTT
TRBD2 TRBJ2-1 many TRBV2 CASRVGTSGSNEQFF TGTGCCAGCAGAGTTGGGACTAGCGGGAGCAATGAGCAGTTCTTC
. TRBJ1-1 many TRBV14 CASSRTVNTEAFF TGTGCCAGCAGTCGGACGGTGAACACTGAAGCTTTCTTT
TRBD1 TRBJ2-5 few TRBV5-1 CASQWVTGVETQYF TGCGCCAGCCAGTGGGTGACAGGGGTCGAGACCCAGTACTTC
. TRBJ2-7 . TRBV6-2/TRBV6-3 CASSAISYEQYF TGTGCCAGCAGCGCGATTTCCTACGAGCAGTACTTC
. TRBJ2-2 many TRBV7-2 CASSLDQVNTGELFF TGTGCCAGCAGCTTAGATCAGGTTAACACCGGGGAGCTGTTTTTT
TRBD1 TRBJ2-7 . TRBV5-1 CASSAGTGSYEQYF TGCGCCAGCTCGGCCGGGACAGGCTCCTACGAGCAGTACTTC
TRBD2 TRBJ2-5 many TRBV3-1 CASSHPSGGETQYF TGTGCCAGCAGCCACCCTAGCGGTGGAGAGACCCAGTACTTC
. TRBJ2-1 medium-sized TRBV4-2 CASSQDLLGGSYNEQFF TGTGCCAGCAGCCAAGATCTCCTAGGGGGCTCCTACAATGAGCAGTTCTTC
. TRBJ2-1 many TRBV4-1 CASRGEGRNEQFF TGCGCCAGCCGCGGAGAGGGCCGAAATGAGCAGTTCTTC
TRBD1 TRBJ1-2 many TRBV20-1 CSATRGNDYGYTF TGCAGTGCTACCAGGGGGAATGACTATGGCTACACCTTC
TRBD2 TRBJ2-4 . TRBV7-2 CASSLFPGGDKNIQYF TGTGCCAGCAGCTTATTTCCGGGAGGCGACAAAAACATTCAGTACTTC
TRBD2 TRBJ2-5 . TRBV20-1 CSANHGTSGRGTQYF TGCAGTGCTAACCATGGGACTAGCGGGCGAGGGACCCAGTACTTC
TRBD2 TRBJ2-3 . TRBV7-3 CASSLSGINTDTQYF TGTGCCAGCAGCCTTAGCGGGATTAACACAGATACGCAGTATTTT
. TRBJ2-1 . TRBV29-1 CSEGGANEQFF TGCAGCGAGGGAGGCGCAAATGAGCAGTTCTTC
. TRBJ1-5 few TRBV15 CATSRVRDQPQHF TGTGCCACCAGCAGAGTCAGGGATCAGCCCCAGCATTTT
TRBD2 TRBJ2-7 many TRBV11-2 CASSPRRRLAGHEQYF TGTGCCAGCAGCCCACGCCGGCGGCTAGCGGGCCACGAGCAGTACTTC
. TRBJ1-1 many TRBV7-9 CASSLIIGDTEAFF TGTGCCAGCAGCTTGATTATAGGAGACACTGAAGCTTTCTTT
TRBD2 TRBJ2-1 many TRBV29-1 CSAEGTSYNEQFF TGCAGCGCCGAGGGGACTAGCTACAATGAGCAGTTCTTC
TRBD1 TRBJ2-7 many TRBV6-5 CASSCRDRGPREQYF TGTGCCAGCAGTTGCCGGGACAGGGGCCCACGGGAGCAGTACTTC
. TRBJ2-1 . TRBV7-2 CASSPGPPPHNEQFF TGTGCCAGCAGCCCAGGACCTCCTCCGCACAATGAGCAGTTCTTC
TRBD2 TRBJ2-2 many TRBV28 CASSGLGLADTGELFF TGTGCCAGCAGTGGACTGGGACTAGCTGACACCGGGGAGCTGTTTTTT
TRBD1 TRBJ1-6 many TRBV7-9 CASSLGTGGDSPLHF TGTGCCAGCAGCTTGGGGACAGGGGGCGATTCACCCCTCCACTTT
. TRBJ1-1 many TRBV7-2 CASSSIMGQNTEAFF TGTGCCAGCAGCTCCATCATGGGACAGAACACTGAAGCTTTCTTT
TRBD2 TRBJ2-1 many TRBV10-3 CAISDSGLAGGPSAYNEQFF TGTGCCATCAGTGACTCCGGACTAGCGGGAGGGCCTAGCGCCTACAATGAGCAGTTCTTC
. TRBJ2-2 many TRBV7-9 CASSLIVLSKGLRTGELFF TGTGCCAGCAGCTTAATAGTCTTGTCGAAGGGACTCCGGACCGGGGAGCTGTTTTTT
TRBD1 TRBJ2-1 many TRBV6-6 CASSYRGQGNNEQFF TGTGCCAGCAGTTACCGTGGACAGGGGAACAATGAGCAGTTCTTC
. TRBJ1-1 many TRBV5-1 CASSTSRAGGTEAFF TGCGCCAGCAGCACTTCGAGGGCGGGGGGAACTGAAGCTTTCTTT
TRBD2 TRBJ2-1 many TRBV10-3 CAISESGGRDNEQFF TGTGCCATCAGTGAGTCTGGCGGGAGAGATAATGAGCAGTTCTTC